The T cell receptor beta chain described here comes from a study of blood T cell repertoires in COVID-19 (dated by TCRdb to about 2020). Study-wide context: Samples covering the acute and convalescent phases of COVID-19 were provided by collaborators in the United States, Italy and Spain. The prospective study material was composed of cDNA or gDNA derived from T cells, B-cell-depleted T cells, or PBMCs. The dataset comprised deeply sampled blood TCRbeta repertoires from subjects exposed to, actively infected with, or recovered from COVID-19. The repertoires were made available in a free public database intended to serve as a resource for research on the immune response to SARS-CoV-2. The samples were drawn from the first 160 participants of the ongoing ImmuneRACE study and from 1,254 subjects provided by 6 global collaborators. The sample metadata nearly always contained a de-identified subject ID, COVID-19 status, age in years and sex. Where available, HLA class I and class II types were obtained from metadata supplied by the sample provider rather than from assay-based typing. Overall study outcomes, separate from this receptor: Clinical and demographic metadata were provided uncurated, with the amount varying by source and participant.

This clone has a single count. The antigen it binds to is not known. No per-base quality is available; no much larger clone lies one base away. Whole blood was collected in K2EDTA tubes by collaborating institutions according to the institutions' own protocols. For TCRbeta analysis, collaborator samples were shipped as frozen whole blood, as isolated PBMCs, or as DNA extracted from either sample type. TCRbeta CDR3 regions were amplified from genomic DNA using the immunoSEQ Assay, a bias-controlled multiplex PCR. The paper's processing steps were these. Nucleated cell counts per sample were estimated from amplification of reference gene primers within the assay. To quantify the absolute abundance of each unique TCRbeta CDR3 rearrangement, sequence reads were collapsed and filtered. For each sample, productive Simpson clonality was calculated as the square root of Simpson's diversity index over productive rearrangements. TCRdb stores this immuneACCESS table with in-frame sequences only. Part of the clones is absent; in the studies checked, under half of the shortfall reflects unresolved V genes, and no reason is known for the rest. That table is the source of V, J and clone size, and D and trimming were worked out from the DNA. The sample table contains tens of thousands of clones; only one count was recorded for around 78% of them. Of the sample, over 10% is held by the ten largest clones.

Trimming takes 6 bases from V and 3 bases from J, and the germline ends sit 15 bases apart. Counted from cysteine to phenylalanine, this CDR3 has 15 amino acids. Left in the record is the CDR3 DNA by itself, 45 bases read in frame from the first base. CDR1 and CDR2 are drawn from the germline V gene: ENHRY, SYGVKD. Sequenced input: peripheral blood. The rearrangement joined TRBV10-3 to TRBJ1-3, and the D gene may be TRBD1, 6 bases matching. The origin of this receptor is a human donor in a cohort sampled during active COVID-19. The base sequence is TGTGCCATCAGAAAGGGGGGGCAGGTTGGAAACACCATATATTTT. Translated, it gives CAIRKGGQVGNTIYF.